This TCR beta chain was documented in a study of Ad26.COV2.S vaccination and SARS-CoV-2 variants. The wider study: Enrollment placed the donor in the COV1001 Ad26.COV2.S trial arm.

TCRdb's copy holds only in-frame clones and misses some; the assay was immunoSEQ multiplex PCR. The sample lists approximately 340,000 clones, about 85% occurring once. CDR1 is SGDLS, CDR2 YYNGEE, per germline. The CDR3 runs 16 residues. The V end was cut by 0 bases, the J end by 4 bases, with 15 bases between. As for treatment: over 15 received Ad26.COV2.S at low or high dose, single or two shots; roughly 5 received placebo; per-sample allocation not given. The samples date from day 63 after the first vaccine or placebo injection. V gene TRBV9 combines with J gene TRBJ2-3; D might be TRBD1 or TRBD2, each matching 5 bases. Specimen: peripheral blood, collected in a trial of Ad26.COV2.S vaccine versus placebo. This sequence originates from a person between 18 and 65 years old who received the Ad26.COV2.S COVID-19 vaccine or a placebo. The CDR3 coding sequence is TGTGCCAGCAGCGTAGTAGGGGAGCTTCGGGCAGATACGCAGTATTTT. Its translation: CASSVVGELRADTQYF.